What follows are 14 T cell receptor beta chains derived from one specimen sequenced in a study of vaccination effects on CD4 cells after COVID-19. Assay used: immunoSEQ multiplex PCR; TCRdb lists only in-frame clones, some missing. The table lists some 50,000 clones, approximately 74% of them singletons, with roughly 8.7% in the top ten. Upon completion of roughly ten days in culture, CD4+ T cells were isolated. The antigens of these receptors remain unknown. Sequencing was performed on CD4+ T cells from PBMCs cultured without peptide, taken before COVID-19 vaccination. Receptors originate from a human donor who had a prior SARS-CoV-2 infection.

The chain recombines TRBV6-2 or TRBV6-3 with TRBJ1-1; no clear D gene. Germline-derived CDR1 and CDR2 are MNHEY and SVGEGT. The CDR3 length is 12 residues. V shed 0 bases and J shed 8 bases, with 7 bases lying between them. For the CDR3, the DNA is TGTGCCAGCAGTTACTCGAACTTGGAAGCTTTCTTT. Translation gives CASSYSNLEAFF.

The genes are TRBV9 and TRBJ1-1; no clear D. The CDR3 runs 15 residues. With 4 bases removed from V and 3 bases from J, the gap between germline ends came to 16 bases. Germline values: CDR1 SGDLS, CDR2 YYNGEE. CDR3 residues: CASSPVTRRYTEAFF. The CDR3 region has the DNA TGTGCCAGCAGCCCAGTGACCCGGAGGTACACTGAAGCTTTCTTT.

V gene TRBV6-2 or TRBV6-3 combines with J gene TRBJ1-1; no clear D. The germline V gene encodes CDR1 MNHEY and CDR2 SVGEGT. V lost 6 bases and J 8 bases, leaving 16 bases between the germline ends. The CDR3 totals 13 residues. CDR3 DNA sequence: TGTGCCAGCAGCTATTGGACCCCGTACGAAGCTTTCTTT. Protein: CASSYWTPYEAFF.

The chain carries TRBV7-8 and TRBJ1-5, with TRBD1 identical over 11 bases. This CDR3 is built from 17 residues. Germline V gene data show CDR1 as SGHVS and CDR2 as FQNEAQ. The J segment lost 7 bases and the V segment lost 6 bases, leaving 14 bases of the junction unmatched. CDR3 nucleotide sequence: TGTGCCAGCAGTCCGGGGACAGGGGGTGCAGTAGGGCAGCCCCAGCATTTT. Its protein is CASSPGTGGAVGQPQHF.

This clone has just one count. The CDR3 sequence: CASSQISSGKSIQYF. The CDR3, as DNA: TGTGCCAGCAGCCAAATTTCTAGCGGGAAGTCCATTCAGTACTTC. The rearrangement uses TRBV5-4 and TRBJ2-4, with 9 bases that match TRBD2. This CDR3 contains 15 residues. The germline V gene encodes CDR1 SGHNT and CDR2 YYREEE (reference sequence). V lost 4 bases to trimming and J lost 9 bases; unmatched junction nucleotides: 11.

The chain carries TRBV3-1 (or the pseudogene TRBV3-2) and TRBJ2-1; tentatively, D is TRBD1 (5 bases). The CDR3 spans 14 residues. Germline CDR1 LGHDT, CDR2 YNNKEL (reference sequence). Trimming pared 4 bases from V and 3 bases from J, leaving 10 bases between. This CDR3 is CASSPRQIYNEQFF. In DNA, the CDR3 is TGTGCCAGCAGCCCTCGACAGATCTACAATGAGCAGTTCTTC.

V usage is TRBV19 and J usage is TRBJ2-3; D perhaps matches TRBD1 (5 bases). Germline loops: CDR1 LNHDA, CDR2 SQIVND (reference sequence). Trimming removed 2 bases from V and 5 bases from J, with 11 bases in between. There are 14 residues in the CDR3. The CDR3 reads CASSILRGKDTQYF. CDR3 in DNA: TGTGCCAGTAGTATACTAAGGGGAAAAGATACGCAGTATTTT.

The rearrangement joins TRBV2 to TRBJ1-4; tentatively, D is TRBD1 (5 bases). Trimming removed 8 bases from V and 10 bases from J, with 11 bases in between. The CDR3 consists of 11 residues. CDR1 is SNHLY, CDR2 FYNNEI, per germline. The CDR3 reads CASGGVGKLFF. The CDR3 DNA reads TGTGCCAGCGGGGGGGTAGGAAAACTGTTTTTT.

The V and J genes are TRBV12-5 and TRBJ2-3; D possibly corresponds to TRBD1 (7 bases). Germline V gene data show CDR1 as LGHNT and CDR2 as FRNRAP. The CDR3 contains 14 residues. With 6 bases removed from V and 3 bases from J, the gap between germline ends came to 13 bases. The CDR3 protein is CASGQGGSTDTQYF. The CDR3 nucleotides read TGTGCTAGTGGCCAGGGGGGATCGACAGATACGCAGTATTTT.

The chain employs TRBV10-3 and TRBJ2-5, with D hard to call. V lost 3 bases and J 4 bases, leaving 9 bases between the germline ends. The CDR3 is 13 residues long. Germline V gives CDR1 ENHRY, CDR2 SYGVKD. The CDR3 loop reads CAISDGILETQYF. The DNA of the CDR3 is TGTGCCATCAGTGATGGCATTTTAGAGACCCAGTACTTC.

This clone was found once. The rearrangement links TRBV5-8 to TRBJ1-5; 7 bases align to TRBD1. The V and J ends lost 2 bases and 0 bases, in that order; junction bases with no gene match: 11. The CDR3 length is 18 residues. Per the germline V gene, CDR1 is SGHTS and CDR2 is YDEGEE. CDR3 nucleotide sequence: TGTGCCAGCAGCTTTTCTGGGACAGCAGATTTTAGCAATCAGCCCCAGCATTTT. Its translation is CASSFSGTADFSNQPQHF.

This chain links TRBV5-1 with TRBJ2-3; possibly TRBD1 for D (7 bases). Germline V gene data show CDR1 as SGHRS and CDR2 as YFSETQ. The CDR3 runs 15 residues. V lost 3 bases and J 6 bases, leaving 17 bases between the germline ends. The CDR3 is CASSSGDSSGDTQYF. Here the CDR3 DNA reads TGCGCCAGCAGCTCGGGGGACAGCTCAGGGGATACGCAGTATTTT.

The sample holds a few counts of this clone. J is TRBJ2-1 and V is TRBV30; either TRBD1 or TRBD2 may fit D (5 bases each). This CDR3 is 14 amino acids long. Looked up from germline, CDR1 is GTSNPN and CDR2 is SVGIG (reference sequence). Deletions cut 3 bases from V and 8 bases from J, with 17 bases between. CDR3 amino acids: CAWRSGPGPHEQFF. In DNA form, the CDR3 reads TGTGCCTGGAGAAGCGGCCCGGGACCCCATGAGCAGTTCTTC.

The CDR3 DNA is TGCGCCAGCAGCCAAGGTCTTGGGACAGGGACAAGGCAGTACTTC. Translated, it gives CASSQGLGTGTRQYF. This chain uses TRBV4-3 with TRBJ2-7; 9 bases align to TRBD1. V shed 1 base, J shed 9 bases, and the junction held 10 bases outside the gene matches. The CDR3 length is 15 residues. Germline-derived CDR1 and CDR2 are LGHNA and YSLEER.